This section outlines one TCR beta chain sequence together with its context. Its antigen is not identified. This sample stems from a study of T-cell reconstitution after alpha-beta-depleted transplantation in children. Unique molecular identifiers featured in how the TCRbeta library was prepared. TCRdb called the PCR reads again in MiXCR, with one record for every CDR3 protein. The sample lists about 980,000 distinct CDR3 sequences, around 30% seen once, with roughly 30% in the top ten. Study-level findings and limits: Most T-cell counts and diversity one year after the transplant came from T cells that were newly produced. After transplant, high TCRbeta diversity at day 60 in some patients arose from surviving recipient T cells and thymic progenitors. In patients about two months after transplant, alpha-beta T cells reportedly arose from several hundred expanded graft clones.

V was pared by 4 bases and J by 4 bases, with 17 bases between. This CDR3 has 16 amino acids. Source: PBMCs, mostly from graft donor cells, taken 360 days after TCRalphabeta/CD19-depleted stem cell transplant. The TCR originated in a boy in the first two years of life who had a stem cell transplant for SCID, so the T cells may come from the graft donor. This chain links TRBV12-3 or TRBV12-4 with TRBJ2-1; the D gene is possibly TRBD2 (8 bases). The CDR3, as DNA: TGTGCCAGCAGTTCCCAGGGGGTAGCGGGGTACAATGAGCAGTTCTTC. This codes for CASSSQGVAGYNEQFF.